This T cell receptor beta chain was sequenced in a study of cytomegalovirus exposure and HLA in healthy donors. Whole-study results and caveats: As was reported, the classifier diagnosed cytomegalovirus status with high specificity and sensitivity.

Turning to this clone: Antigen: not known.

A multiplex PCR was run with 60 Vbeta primers and 13 Jbeta primers. TCRdb keeps only in-frame clones here, not all; method: immunoSEQ multiplex PCR. The sample holds about 150,000 clones, under 85% seen once. Germline V gene data show CDR1 as MNHEY and CDR2 as SVGAGI. Trimming took 2 bases from V and 4 from J; bases not matched to a gene: 3. CDR3 length: 16 residues. The TCR comes from a man aged 18 to 29 in good health and CMV-seronegative. This chain joins TRBV6-5 and TRBJ2-3; 13 bases are a match to TRBD2. The sample consisted of PBMCs. The CDR3 sequence: CASSYRGLAGADTQYF. The CDR3, as DNA: TGTGCCAGCAGTTACCGTGGACTAGCGGGAGCAGATACGCAGTATTTT.